Each of the 27 T cell receptor beta chains below was sequenced from the same sample in a study of PD-1 blockade in mismatch repair-deficient tumors. Generated by immunoSEQ multiplex PCR, the TCRdb table keeps only in-frame clones and is missing some. The data show 35,000 to 40,000 clones, with roughly three quarters seen just once and under 25% held by the top ten. This specimen was peripheral blood, taken 4 weeks after starting pembrolizumab. The receptors originated from an adult with mismatch repair-deficient cancer.

At least ten counts were recorded for this clone. The J gene is TRBJ1-5, the V gene TRBV7-9; a weak D match, TRBD1 (6 bases). The CDR3 runs to 15 residues. V lost 4 bases to trimming and J lost 9 bases, with 19 bases between them. Germline V lookup: CDR1 SEHNR, CDR2 FQNEAQ (reference sequence). DNA for the CDR3: TGTGCCAGCAGCTACTCTCCACAGGGCGTCGGGCCCCAGCATTTT. It yields the protein CASSYSPQGVGPQHF. Together with reference TRBV7-9 and TRBJ1-5, the CDR3 gives the full variable domain: DTGVSQNPRHKITKRGQNVTFRCDPISEHNRLYWYRQTLGQGPEFLTYFQNEAQLEKSRLLSDRFSAERPKGSFSTLEIQRTEQGDSAMYLCASSYSPQGVGPQHFGDGTRLSIL.

The chain recombines TRBV5-8 with TRBJ1-5, with 7 bases aligning to TRBD1. CDR3 length: 15 residues. Germline loops: CDR1 SGHTS, CDR2 YDEGEE. Trimming at V came to 0 bases and at J to 4 bases, leaving 4 bases not matched to a gene. The CDR3 region has the DNA TGTGCCAGCAGCTTGGGGGGACAGTCAAATCAGCCCCAGCATTTT. Translating it yields CASSLGGQSNQPQHF. Based on the CDR3 plus reference TRBV5-8 and TRBJ1-5, the full variable domain is EAGVTQSPTHLIKTRGQQATLRCSPISGHTSVYWYQQALGLGLQFLLWYDEGEERNRGNFPPRFSGRQFPNYSSELNVNALELEDSALYLCASSLGGQSNQPQHFGDGTRLSIL.

The chain combines TRBV4-2 with TRBJ2-1; 7 nucleotides align to TRBD1. The CDR3 has 16 amino acids. The germline CDR1 and CDR2 sequences are LGHNA and YNFKEQ. With 0 bases clipped from V and 0 bases from J, the junction kept 2 bases outside the gene matches. CDR3 loop: CASSQERDSSYNEQFF. The CDR3 nucleotides read TGTGCCAGCAGCCAAGAAAGGGACAGCTCCTACAATGAGCAGTTCTTC.

V is TRBV9 and J is TRBJ2-3; TRBD1 matches 9 bases. The CDR3 consists of 15 residues. The V gene end was trimmed by 4 bases and the J gene end by 5 bases; junction bases not matched to a gene: 8. Looked up from germline, CDR1 is SGDLS and CDR2 is YYNGEE. The DNA for the CDR3 is TGTGCCAGCAGCTCCCGGGACAGGGAATTAGATACGCAGTATTTT. This translates into CASSSRDRELDTQYF.

This chain joins TRBV13 and TRBJ2-7, with TRBD2 matching 11 bases. CDR3 size: 18 residues. Germline CDR1 PRHDT, CDR2 FYEKMQ (reference sequence). The V segment lost 1 base and the J segment 0 bases; nucleotides outside the gene matches: 8. The CDR3 loop reads CASSLEPPSGRPSYEQYF. The CDR3 nucleotides read TGTGCCAGCAGCTTAGAGCCCCCTAGCGGGAGGCCCTCCTACGAGCAGTACTTC.

This clone was recorded many times. The chain recombines TRBV6-1 with TRBJ2-7; 9 positions agree with TRBD2. Germline V gene data show CDR1 as MNHNS and CDR2 as SASEGT. J was trimmed by 0 bases and V by 0 bases; bases with no gene match: 0. CDR3 size: 15 residues. The CDR3 nucleotides are TGTGCCAGCAGTGAAGCTAGCGGGAGCTCCTACGAGCAGTACTTC. It specifies CASSEASGSSYEQYF.

This chain uses TRBV28 with TRBJ2-7; perhaps TRBD1 as D (6 bases). The CDR3 extends over 17 amino acids. The germline CDR1 and CDR2 sequences are MDHEN and SYDVKM. The V end was cut by 5 bases, the J end by 2 bases, with 22 bases between. This chain's CDR3 is CASSQNLVAGDPYEQYF. DNA for the CDR3: TGTGCCAGCAGTCAAAATCTCGTGGCAGGGGATCCCTACGAGCAGTACTTC.

The rearrangement joins TRBV7-2 to TRBJ2-1; 8 bases fit TRBD2. Germline-derived CDR1 and CDR2 are SGHTA and FQGNSA. Losses at the gene ends were 2 bases for V and 8 bases for J; bases not matched to a gene: 5. The CDR3 extends over 14 amino acids. CDR3: CASSLITAGDEQFF. CDR3 in DNA: TGTGCCAGCAGCTTAATTACAGCGGGAGATGAGCAGTTCTTC.

This sequence joins TRBV7-9 and TRBJ1-2, with TRBD1 identical over 10 bases. The CDR3 runs 18 residues. Trimming cost V 5 bases and J 4 bases; bases outside gene matches: 16. Germline values: CDR1 SEHNR, CDR2 FQNEAQ (reference sequence). CDR3 protein: CASSPNVDRGETGYGYTF. CDR3 coding DNA: TGTGCCAGCAGCCCGAACGTGGACAGGGGGGAAACAGGCTATGGCTACACCTTC.

The gene calls are TRBV6-5 and TRBJ2-1; D might be TRBD2 (5 bases). Germline CDR1 MNHEY, CDR2 SVGAGI. This CDR3 is 12 amino acids long. V was cut by 5 bases and J by 9 bases, with 11 bases left in between. The CDR3 nucleotides are TGTGCCAGCAGTCGCACCGGAGGTGAGCAGTTCTTC. It encodes CASSRTGGEQFF.

The rearrangement uses TRBV7-2 and TRBJ1-4; D is uncertain. V was cut by 1 base and J by 7 bases, with 13 bases left in between. CDR3 size: 15 residues. Germline assignment: CDR1 SGHTA and CDR2 FQGNSA. CDR3 nucleotides: TGTGCCAGCAGCTTAGTGGGAAGGGTTGGTGAAAAACTGTTTTTT. Residues: CASSLVGRVGEKLFF. Variable domain in full (rest from reference TRBV7-2 and TRBJ1-4): GAGVSQSPSNKVTEKGKDVELRCDPISGHTALYWYRQSLGQGLEFLIYFQGNSAPDKSGLPSDRFSAERTGGSVSTLTIQRTQQEDSAVYLCASSLVGRVGEKLFFGSGTQLSVL.

The CDR3 reads CASNPLEGTANQPQHF. DNA for the CDR3: TGTGCCAGCAACCCTCTCGAGGGGACAGCGAATCAGCCCCAGCATTTT. The chain has TRBV21-1 and TRBJ1-5; TRBD1 reflects the table's D call only, with no check against the DNA. TRBV21-1 is marked as a pseudogene. The CDR3 runs to 16 residues.

J is TRBJ2-3 and V is TRBV7-2; D remains ambiguous. In germline, CDR1 is SGHTA, CDR2 FQGNSA. Trimming cost V 1 base and J 6 bases, with 8 bases left between them. The CDR3 is made up of 13 amino acids. Written as DNA, the CDR3 is TGTGCCAGCAGCTTAGGCCGGTCGGATACGCAGTATTTT. Protein sequence: CASSLGRSDTQYF.

This clone was observed a single time. This rearrangement joins TRBV10-3 to TRBJ2-7, with 11 bases aligning to TRBD1. The CDR3 has 14 amino acids. J lost 5 bases, V lost 6 bases, and 6 bases had no gene match. Looked up from germline, CDR1 is ENHRY and CDR2 is SYGVKD. CDR3 protein: CAIRDRGPIDEQYF. CDR3 nucleotides: TGTGCCATCAGGGACAGGGGGCCTATAGACGAGCAGTACTTC.

A few counts support this clone. The chain employs TRBV19 and TRBJ1-1; D gene unclear. V was clipped by 5 bases and J by 2 bases, with 12 bases between them. From germline, CDR1 is LNHDA and CDR2 SQIVND (reference sequence). CDR3 length: 14 residues. The CDR3 loop is CASSLRSGNTEAFF. The CDR3 nucleotides read TGTGCCAGTAGTCTCCGATCAGGAAACACTGAAGCTTTCTTT.

The J gene is TRBJ2-5, the V gene TRBV30; no clear D. The CDR3 totals 12 residues. Germline lookup yields CDR1 GTSNPN and CDR2 SVGIG (reference sequence). Trimming left V 2 bases short and J 3 bases short, with 7 bases between. CDR3 protein: CAWSLLEETQYF. The CDR3 DNA sequence: TGTGCCTGGAGTCTCTTGGAAGAGACCCAGTACTTC.

This chain connects TRBV30 to TRBJ2-7; 10 bases are shared with TRBD1. The CDR3 is 14 amino acids. Germline CDR1 and CDR2: GTSNPN and SVGIG (reference sequence). V was pared by 3 bases and J by 9 bases, with 11 bases of the junction left unmatched. The CDR3 sequence is CAWRPGQGNIRQYF. CDR3 sequence (DNA): TGTGCCTGGAGGCCGGGACAGGGGAATATAAGGCAGTACTTC.

The rearrangement uses TRBV18 and TRBJ2-1; 9 nucleotides line up with TRBD2. Germline lookup yields CDR1 KGHSH and CDR2 LQKENI. J lost 8 bases, V lost 4 bases, and 12 bases had no gene match. The CDR3 is 16 residues long. The CDR3 sequence: CASSRLAGQLWDEQFF. CDR3 bases: TGTGCCAGCTCACGTCTAGCGGGACAGCTCTGGGATGAGCAGTTCTTC.

This sequence joins TRBV5-4 and TRBJ1-1; 9 bases agree with TRBD1. The length of the CDR3 is 13 residues. V lost 5 bases to trimming and J lost 10 bases; unmatched junction nucleotides: 9. Germline V lookup: CDR1 SGHNT, CDR2 YYREEE (reference sequence). CDR3 sequence reads: CASSYSPDRGAFF. The CDR3 coding sequence is TGTGCCAGCAGTTACTCCCCGGACAGGGGAGCTTTCTTT.

The chain carries TRBV29-1 and TRBJ2-3; D may be TRBD1 (5 bases). The V and J ends lost 4 bases and 2 bases respectively, with 13 bases between them. Germline V gene sequence: CDR1 SQVTM, CDR2 ANQGSEA. The CDR3 is 14 amino acids. For the CDR3, the DNA is TGCAGCGTTGTAGGCAGGGCGTCCACAGATACGCAGTATTTT. This sequence encodes CSVVGRASTDTQYF.

The genes are TRBV30 and TRBJ2-5, with D unresolved. The CDR3 sequence is 14 residues long. V lost 1 base and J lost 2, with 11 bases in between. Germline loops: CDR1 GTSNPN, CDR2 SVGIG (reference sequence). In DNA form, the CDR3 reads TGTGCCTGGAGTGGCAACAGCGTACAAGAGACCCAGTACTTC. It specifies CAWSGNSVQETQYF.

This chain connects TRBV11-3 to TRBJ1-2; D is undetermined. CDR1 is SGHNT and CDR2 is YENEEA in the germline V gene. The length of the CDR3 is 13 residues. Trimming left V 5 bases short and J 4 bases short, with 11 bases between. The DNA of the CDR3 is TGTGCCAGCAGCCTTGGGGAGGGCTATGGCTACACCTTC. Encoded protein: CASSLGEGYGYTF.

The chain combines TRBV28 with TRBJ2-3, with 9 bases that match TRBD1. After removal of 4 bases from V and 2 bases from J, the junction contained 4 bases not matched to a gene. This CDR3 is built from 15 residues. Germline V gives CDR1 MDHEN, CDR2 SYDVKM. The CDR3: CASSSGTGHTDTQYF. In DNA, the CDR3 is TGTGCCAGCAGTTCTGGGACAGGGCACACAGATACGCAGTATTTT.

The chain combines TRBV5-6 with TRBJ1-1; the match to TRBD1 covers 7 bases. Per germline, CDR1 SGHDT and CDR2 YYEEEE. The length of the CDR3 is 16 residues. V lost 3 bases to trimming and J lost 2 bases; unmatched junction nucleotides: 10. The CDR3 nucleotides are TGTGCCAGCAGCTCCGTCCCGGGACAGTCTAACACTGAAGCTTTCTTT. This encodes CASSSVPGQSNTEAFF.

The chain recombines TRBV5-1 with TRBJ1-1; a weak D match, TRBD1 (5 bases). Germline V gives CDR1 SGHRS, CDR2 YFSETQ. Between the trimmed V and J ends, which lost 2 bases and 5 bases, there was a span of 10 bases. This CDR3 spans 13 amino acids. CDR3 nucleotides: TGCGCCAGCAGCTTAGAGGGACGAACTGAAGCTTTCTTT. This encodes CASSLEGRTEAFF.

This chain joins TRBV7-8 and TRBJ2-5; D tentatively reads TRBD1 or TRBD2 (5 bases each). The CDR3 contains 15 residues. Per the germline V gene, CDR1 is SGHVS and CDR2 is FQNEAQ. Trimming stripped 1 base from V and 3 bases from J, with 12 bases between. Written as DNA, the CDR3 is TGTGCCAGCAGCTTAGTTGTGGGGGAAGAAGAGACCCAGTACTTC. Its protein product is CASSLVVGEEETQYF.

V usage is TRBV6-5 and J usage is TRBJ2-7, with 9 bases lining up with TRBD2. CDR3 length: 14 amino acids. Germline V gene sequence: CDR1 MNHEY, CDR2 SVGAGI. V lost 5 bases and J lost 3; bases outside the gene matches: 5. CDR3 DNA: TGTGCCAGCAGTATAGCGGGAGAGAACTACGAGCAGTACTTC. Its protein product is CASSIAGENYEQYF.